A single sample gave rise to the 30 T cell receptor beta chains below, sequenced in a study of blood T cell repertoires in COVID-19. This table comes from immunoSEQ multiplex PCR, and its TCRdb copy is limited to in-frame clones, with some not included. Of approximately 30,000 clones detected, 75% to 95% appear once; the ten largest clones hold around 17%. The sample was peripheral blood. These receptors were collected from a human donor with active COVID-19. The donor label of this sample is uncertain.

This clone was observed a single time. The V gene is TRBV6-2 or TRBV6-3, the J gene TRBJ2-3; D may be TRBD2 (5 bases). The germline gives CDR1 MNHEY, CDR2 SVGEGT. The germline V and J ends were trimmed by 5 bases and 4 bases, with 22 bases remaining between them. The CDR3 has 17 amino acids. The CDR3 nucleotides read TGTGCCAGCAGTCCCCAGCGGACTCAAGGTAGCCCAGATACGCAGTATTTT. Translating it yields CASSPQRTQGSPDTQYF.

This chain joins TRBV4-1 and TRBJ2-2; D is ambiguous. The CDR3 covers 14 residues. Germline V lookup: CDR1 MGHRA, CDR2 YSYEKL. V dropped 1 base and J dropped 1 base, with 4 bases sitting between them. The CDR3 nucleotides read TGCGCCAGCAGCCAAGGACTGAACACCGGGGAGCTGTTTTTT. Its translation: CASSQGLNTGELFF.

The gene calls are TRBV21-1 and TRBJ1-6; the table assigns TRBD1, which was not confirmed against the DNA. TRBV21-1 is a recognized pseudogene. This CDR3 is 12 amino acids long. CDR3 region: CASKQVNSPLHF. For the CDR3, the DNA is TGTGCCAGCAAGCAGGTAAATTCACCCCTCCACTTT.

The chain uses TRBV25-1 and TRBJ1-2, with D perhaps TRBD1 (5 bases). The CDR3 covers 13 residues. CDR1 MGHDK and CDR2 SYGVNS come from the germline V gene. V was trimmed by 6 bases and J by 2 bases, leaving 10 bases between them. The CDR3 reads CASRSGGNYGYTF. The CDR3 DNA is TGTGCCAGCAGATCGGGGGGGAACTATGGCTACACCTTC.

The V gene is TRBV18, the J gene TRBJ1-1, with D maybe TRBD1 (5 bases). V was pared by 4 bases and J by 0 bases, with 15 bases between. Germline values: CDR1 KGHSH, CDR2 LQKENI. The CDR3 totals 16 residues. Here the CDR3 DNA reads TGTGCCAGCTCACGGGATCAACAGGCGCTGAACACTGAAGCTTTCTTT. Its protein is CASSRDQQALNTEAFF.

This chain links TRBV6-5 with TRBJ1-2; no definite D call. The CDR3 runs 13 residues. Between the trimmed V and J ends, which lost 0 bases and 2 bases, there was a span of 4 bases. Germline V gene data show CDR1 as MNHEY and CDR2 as SVGAGI. The chain's CDR3 is CASSYSQNYGYTF. The DNA for the CDR3 is TGTGCCAGCAGTTACTCTCAGAACTATGGCTACACCTTC.

The chain combines TRBV27 with TRBJ1-4, with 7 bases that match TRBD1. This CDR3 is 16 amino acids long. The V segment lost 8 bases and the J segment 4 bases; nucleotides outside the gene matches: 13. The V gene's germline CDR1 is MNHEY and CDR2 SMNVEV (reference sequence). The CDR3 reads CASPEVRGQFNEKLFF. CDR3 nucleotide sequence: TGTGCCAGCCCCGAGGTGAGGGGGCAGTTTAATGAAAAACTGTTTTTT.

The rearrangement links TRBV10-3 to TRBJ2-2, with a tentative D call TRBD1 (6 bases). Per the germline V gene, CDR1 is ENHRY and CDR2 is SYGVKD. The CDR3 runs 13 residues. The ends were cut back, 7 bases at V and 6 bases at J, with 12 bases in the middle. CDR3 in DNA: TGTGCCATCAAGAGCAGGGGCCCCGGGGAGCTGTTTTTT. Translating it yields CAIKSRGPGELFF.

The rearrangement joins TRBV24-1 to TRBJ2-5; 8 nucleotides match TRBD1. V dropped 0 bases and J dropped 2; count of bases not matched to a gene: 4. CDR3 length equals 16 residues. Germline lookup yields CDR1 KGHDR and CDR2 SFDVKD. CDR3 sequence: CATSDLGTGIQETQYF. CDR3 coding DNA: TGTGCCACCAGTGATTTGGGGACAGGAATTCAAGAGACCCAGTACTTC.

V gene TRBV19 combines with J gene TRBJ1-5; 7 bases align to TRBD1. This CDR3 contains 14 residues. Trimming cost V 6 bases and J 5 bases; bases outside gene matches: 7. The V gene's germline CDR1 is LNHDA and CDR2 SQIVND (reference sequence). This chain's CDR3 is CASSVDRADQPQHF. CDR3 coding DNA: TGTGCCAGTAGCGTTGACAGGGCAGATCAGCCCCAGCATTTT.

The V and J genes are TRBV19 and TRBJ2-5; tentative D call: TRBD2 (6 bases). V shed 3 bases and J shed 9 bases, with 17 bases lying between them. The CDR3 length is 14 residues. The germline V gene encodes CDR1 LNHDA and CDR2 SQIVND (reference sequence). Written as DNA, the CDR3 is TGTGCCAGTAGTATCGAGCGGGTATCTGAGGCCCAGTACTTC. This codes for CASSIERVSEAQYF.

The rearrangement uses TRBV3-1 (or the pseudogene TRBV3-2) and TRBJ2-7, with TRBD1 matching 10 bases. CDR1 is LGHDT, CDR2 YNNKEL, per germline (reference sequence). The CDR3 is 14 residues long. Trimming removed 5 bases from V and 5 bases from J; junction bases left unmatched: 6. CDR3 amino acids: CASSYRQGANEQYF. For the CDR3, the DNA is TGTGCCAGCAGCTACAGACAGGGGGCGAACGAGCAGTACTTC.

The rearrangement links TRBV6-6 to TRBJ2-5, with D possibly TRBD1 on 6 matching bases. Germline V gene sequence: CDR1 MNHNY, CDR2 SVGAGI (reference sequence). Between the trimmed V and J ends, which lost 8 bases and 2 bases, there was a span of 15 bases. This CDR3 comprises 14 residues. The CDR3 spells CASGLQGTQETQYF. In DNA form, the CDR3 reads TGTGCCAGCGGTCTACAGGGCACACAAGAGACCCAGTACTTC.

This chain connects TRBV7-9 to TRBJ1-3; maybe TRBD1 (5 bases). The CDR3 has 16 amino acids. Germline-derived CDR1 and CDR2 are SEHNR and FQNEAQ (reference sequence). The V end lost 5 bases, the J end lost 2 bases, and 16 bases lay between the germline ends. In nucleotides, the CDR3 is TGTGCCAGCAGCCCCTCTGGGGCAGGGACTGGAAACACCATATATTTT. Translating gives CASSPSGAGTGNTIYF. The full variable domain, its missing parts supplied by reference TRBV7-9 and TRBJ1-3, is DTGVSQNPRHKITKRGQNVTFRCDPISEHNRLYWYRQTLGQGPEFLTYFQNEAQLEKSRLLSDRFSAERPKGSFSTLEIQRTEQGDSAMYLCASSPSGAGTGNTIYFGEGSWLTVV.

The J gene is TRBJ1-2, the V gene TRBV4-3, with TRBD1 matching over 9 bases. Germline V lookup: CDR1 LGHNA, CDR2 YSLEER. J lost 6 bases, V lost 4 bases, and 18 bases had no gene match. The CDR3 runs to 18 residues. As DNA, the CDR3 is TGCGCCAGCAGCCGATATCCCGGGACAGGGATTGGAAAAGATGGCTACACCTTC. It encodes CASSRYPGTGIGKDGYTF.

This clone is a singleton in its sample. The J gene is TRBJ1-5, the V gene TRBV7-3, with unresolved D. The CDR3 is 16 amino acids. The germline V gene encodes CDR1 SGHTA and CDR2 FQGTGA. V dropped 5 bases and J dropped 0 bases, with 14 bases sitting between them. CDR3 nucleotide sequence: TGTGCCAGCAGCCGCGCGGGCAGGTATAGCAATCAGCCCCAGCATTTT. As protein: CASSRAGRYSNQPQHF.

In nucleotides, the CDR3 is TGTGCCAGTAGTATCGGGACAGGGGGGGTCTATGGCTACACCTTC. Protein product: CASSIGTGGVYGYTF. The chain combines TRBV19 with TRBJ1-2, with TRBD1 identical over 11 bases. CDR3 size: 15 residues. Germline values: CDR1 LNHDA, CDR2 SQIVND (reference sequence). J lost 4 bases, V lost 3 bases, and 4 bases had no gene match.

The gene calls are TRBV27 and TRBJ1-1; 10 nucleotides align to TRBD1. The CDR3 extends over 13 amino acids. Germline values: CDR1 MNHEY, CDR2 SMNVEV (reference sequence). Losses at the gene ends were 8 bases for V and 5 bases for J; bases not matched to a gene: 5. This CDR3 reads CASGGQGRTEAFF. The CDR3 DNA sequence: TGTGCCAGCGGGGGACAGGGGCGGACTGAAGCTTTCTTT.

This sequence joins TRBV6-5 and TRBJ2-7, with a tentative D call TRBD2 (5 bases). The V gene lost 8 bases and the J gene lost 5 bases, with 16 bases spanning the gap. The CDR3 length is 13 residues. Germline loops: CDR1 MNHEY, CDR2 SVGAGI. Here the CDR3 reads CASSRRLGDEQYF. In nucleotides, the CDR3 is TGTGCCAGCTCCCGGAGGTTGGGCGACGAGCAGTACTTC.

V and J are TRBV2 and TRBJ1-1; the D gene is possibly TRBD1 (5 bases). Deletions cut 2 bases from V and 5 bases from J, with 15 bases between. The CDR3 is made up of 15 amino acids. Germline V gene sequence: CDR1 SNHLY, CDR2 FYNNEI. DNA of the CDR3: TGTGCCAGCAGTGAAAGGCAGGGTAGGTGGACTGAAGCTTTCTTT. This encodes CASSERQGRWTEAFF.

The V call is TRBV28, the J call TRBJ1-5; 9 positions agree with TRBD1. The germline CDR1 and CDR2 sequences are MDHEN and SYDVKM. The CDR3 has 14 amino acids. The CDR3 loop is CNKDRGGYNQPQHF. The CDR3 DNA follows: TGTAACAAGGACAGGGGCGGATACAATCAGCCCCAGCATTTT.

The V call is TRBV5-4, the J call TRBJ1-2; 7 nucleotides line up with TRBD1. The germline V gene has CDR1 SGHNT and CDR2 YYREEE (reference sequence). The CDR3 length is 15 residues. J was trimmed by 0 bases and V by 2 bases; bases with no gene match: 4. The CDR3 loop is CASSLNRGANYGYTF. The CDR3 coding sequence is TGTGCCAGCAGCTTAAACAGGGGTGCTAACTATGGCTACACCTTC. The full variable domain, rest sourced from reference TRBV5-4 and TRBJ1-2, is ETGVTQSPTHLIKTRGQQVTLRCSSQSGHNTVSWYQQALGQGPQFIFQYYREEENGRGNFPPRFSGLQFPNYSSELNVNALELDDSALYLCASSLNRGANYGYTFGSGTRLTVV.

The chain has TRBV19 and TRBJ1-2; the D is unclear. Germline V gene sequence: CDR1 LNHDA, CDR2 SQIVND (reference sequence). CDR3 length: 15 amino acids. V was trimmed by 3 bases and J by 0 bases, leaving 11 bases between them. CDR3 in amino acids: CASSMRNPANYGYTF. CDR3 DNA sequence: TGTGCCAGTAGTATGAGGAACCCCGCTAACTATGGCTACACCTTC.

The chain recombines TRBV24-1 with TRBJ2-1; TRBD2 matches at 8 bases. The CDR3 extends over 15 amino acids. Germline CDR1 and CDR2: KGHDR and SFDVKD. The V segment lost 1 base and the J segment 7 bases; nucleotides outside the gene matches: 5. CDR3 nucleotides: TGTGCCACCAGTGATTTTCGGGCGGGAGGAAATGAGCAGTTCTTC. Protein product: CATSDFRAGGNEQFF.

The V and J genes are TRBV5-1 and TRBJ2-3, with 9 bases aligning to TRBD2. The CDR3 spans 15 residues. The trim removed 1 base at V and 2 bases at J, leaving 2 bases unmatched. Germline V lookup: CDR1 SGHRS, CDR2 YFSETQ. CDR3 region: CASSLRLAATDTQYF. The CDR3 DNA is TGCGCCAGCAGCTTGCGACTAGCGGCCACAGATACGCAGTATTTT. Complete variable domain (other parts from reference TRBV5-1 and TRBJ2-3): KAGVTQTPRYLIKTRGQQVTLSCSPISGHRSVSWYQQTPGQGLQFLFEYFSETQRNKGNFPGRFSGRQFSNSRSEMNVSTLELGDSALYLCASSLRLAATDTQYFGPGTRLTVL.

The chain carries TRBV5-8 and TRBJ1-2; no definite D call. In germline, CDR1 is SGHTS, CDR2 YDEGEE. There are 13 residues in the CDR3. Trimming took 4 bases from V and 2 from J, leaving 9 bases between them. The CDR3 spells CASSQQINYGYTF. The DNA of the CDR3 is TGTGCCAGCAGCCAACAGATAAACTATGGCTACACCTTC.

The chain uses TRBV6-5 and TRBJ1-5, with TRBD1 as a possible D gene (6 bases). Looked up from germline, CDR1 is MNHEY and CDR2 is SVGAGI. CDR3 length equals 14 residues. The ends were cut back, 6 bases at V and 3 bases at J, with 12 bases in the middle. The CDR3, as DNA: TGTGCCAGCAGAGCGGACAGCTTCAATCAGCCCCAGCATTTT. This translates into CASRADSFNQPQHF.

The chain has TRBV12-3 or TRBV12-4 and TRBJ2-7; D is uncertain. The CDR3 spans 12 residues. V was clipped by 3 bases and J by 2 bases, with 5 bases between them. For the CDR3, the DNA is TGTGCCAGCAGTTTGGAGACCTACGAGCAGTACTTC. Encoded protein: CASSLETYEQYF.

The gene calls are TRBV7-9 and TRBJ2-1, with a tentative D call TRBD2 (6 bases). The length of the CDR3 is 16 residues. CDR1 SEHNR and CDR2 FQNEAQ come from the germline V gene (reference sequence). With 0 bases removed from V and 7 bases from J, the gap between germline ends came to 16 bases. The CDR3 region has the DNA TGTGCCAGCAGCTTAGCGGGGACTCTTGGGGGGAATGAGCAGTTCTTC. It codes for CASSLAGTLGGNEQFF.

V and J are TRBV19 and TRBJ2-2; D perhaps matches TRBD1 (5 bases). Germline CDR1 and CDR2: LNHDA and SQIVND (reference sequence). This CDR3 contains 13 residues. V was shortened by 4 bases and J by 7 bases, with 10 bases between the two germline ends. CDR3 DNA sequence: TGTGCCAGTAGTACCCTGGGGCTCGGGGAGCTGTTTTTT. It yields the protein CASSTLGLGELFF.